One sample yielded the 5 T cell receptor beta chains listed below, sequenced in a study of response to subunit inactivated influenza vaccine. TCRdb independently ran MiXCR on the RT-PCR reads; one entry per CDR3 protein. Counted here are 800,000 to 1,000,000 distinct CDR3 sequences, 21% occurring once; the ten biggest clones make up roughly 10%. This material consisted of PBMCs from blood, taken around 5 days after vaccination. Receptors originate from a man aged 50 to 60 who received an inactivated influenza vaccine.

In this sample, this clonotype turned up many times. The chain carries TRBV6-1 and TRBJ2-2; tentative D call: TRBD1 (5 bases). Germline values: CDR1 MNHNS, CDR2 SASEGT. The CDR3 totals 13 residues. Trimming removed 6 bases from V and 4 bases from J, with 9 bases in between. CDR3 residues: CASRAQGTGELFF. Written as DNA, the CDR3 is TGTGCCAGCAGAGCCCAGGGCACCGGGGAGCTGTTTTTT.

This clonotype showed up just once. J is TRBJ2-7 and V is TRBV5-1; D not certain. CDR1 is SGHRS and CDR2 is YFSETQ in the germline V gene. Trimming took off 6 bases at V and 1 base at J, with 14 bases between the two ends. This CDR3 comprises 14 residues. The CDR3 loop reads CASIPTAGSYEQYF. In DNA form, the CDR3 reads TGCGCCAGCATCCCAACAGCAGGATCCTACGAGCAGTACTTC.

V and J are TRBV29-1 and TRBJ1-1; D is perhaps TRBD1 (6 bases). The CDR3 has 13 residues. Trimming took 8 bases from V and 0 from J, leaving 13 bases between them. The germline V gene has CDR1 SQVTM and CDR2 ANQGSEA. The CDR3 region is CSTGGGLNTEAFF. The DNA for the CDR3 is TGCAGCACCGGGGGGGGCCTGAACACTGAAGCTTTCTTT.

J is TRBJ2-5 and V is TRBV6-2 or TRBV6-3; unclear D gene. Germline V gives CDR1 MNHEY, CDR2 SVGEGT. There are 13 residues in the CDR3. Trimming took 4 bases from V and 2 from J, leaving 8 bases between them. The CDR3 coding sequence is TGTGCCAGCAGTTCGTACTCGCAAGAGACCCAGTACTTC. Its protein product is CASSSYSQETQYF.

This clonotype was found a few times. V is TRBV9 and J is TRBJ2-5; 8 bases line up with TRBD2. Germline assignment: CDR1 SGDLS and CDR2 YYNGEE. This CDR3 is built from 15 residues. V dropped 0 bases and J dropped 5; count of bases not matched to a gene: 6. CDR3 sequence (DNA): TGTGCCAGCAGCGTAGCTACTAGCGGCGGGGAGACCCAGTACTTC. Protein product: CASSVATSGGETQYF.